These 2 T cell receptor beta chains were sequenced from one sample in a study of blood T cell repertoires in COVID-19. TCRdb keeps only in-frame clones here, not all; method: immunoSEQ multiplex PCR. This sample has about 180,000 clones, with roughly 88% found just once. Source material: peripheral blood. The receptors originated from a woman aged 80 or over with acute or convalescent COVID-19.

The genes are TRBV18 and TRBJ2-3; 9 bases agree with TRBD1. This CDR3 spans 17 amino acids. Losses at the gene ends were 3 bases for V and 0 bases for J; bases not matched to a gene: 7. Germline-derived CDR1 and CDR2 are KGHSH and LQKENI. The CDR3 nucleotides read TGTGCCAGCTCACCGGAAAACAGGGGGCAAAGCACAGATACGCAGTATTTT. This codes for CASSPENRGQSTDTQYF.

This sequence joins TRBV27 and TRBJ2-2, with a possible D match to TRBD2 (5 bases). This CDR3 is built from 13 residues. The V end was cut by 10 bases, the J end by 4 bases, with 13 bases between. Germline V gene lookup returns CDR1 MNHEY and CDR2 SMNVEV (reference sequence). The CDR3 loop reads CATAPRGTGELFF. The DNA for the CDR3 is TGTGCCACCGCTCCCCGGGGCACCGGGGAGCTGTTTTTT.